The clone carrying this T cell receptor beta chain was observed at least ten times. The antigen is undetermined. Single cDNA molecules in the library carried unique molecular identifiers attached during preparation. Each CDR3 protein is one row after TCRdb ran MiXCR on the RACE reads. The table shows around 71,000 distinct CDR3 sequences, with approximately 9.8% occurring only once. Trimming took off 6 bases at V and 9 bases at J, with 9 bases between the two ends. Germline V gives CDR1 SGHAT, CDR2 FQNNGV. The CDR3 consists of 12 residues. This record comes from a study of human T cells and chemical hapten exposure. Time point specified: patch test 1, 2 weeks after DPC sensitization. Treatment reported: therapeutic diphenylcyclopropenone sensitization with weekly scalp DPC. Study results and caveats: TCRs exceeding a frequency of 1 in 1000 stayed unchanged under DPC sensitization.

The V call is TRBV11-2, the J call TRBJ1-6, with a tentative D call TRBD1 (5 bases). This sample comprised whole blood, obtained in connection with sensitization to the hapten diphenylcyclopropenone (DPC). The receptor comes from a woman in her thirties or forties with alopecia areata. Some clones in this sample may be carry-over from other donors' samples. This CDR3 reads CASRTAGSPLHF. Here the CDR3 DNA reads TGTGCCAGCAGGACAGCGGGTTCACCCCTCCACTTT.